This is a list of T cell receptor beta chains from one sample in a study of Ad26.COV2.S vaccination and SARS-CoV-2 variants. Sequencing was performed with immunoSEQ multiplex PCR; in TCRdb, only in-frame clones are kept and a portion is missing. The data hold around 310,000 clones, with roughly 90% observed a single time. The sequencing used peripheral blood, collected in a trial of Ad26.COV2.S vaccine versus placebo. The receptors come from a person aged 18-60 years who received the Ad26.COV2.S COVID-19 vaccine or a placebo. The CDR3 runs from the conserved cysteine through the conserved F or W.

j_gene	v_gene	CDR3aa
TRBJ1-1	TRBV5-1	CASSPQLTGGDTEAFF
TRBJ2-3	TRBV2	CASGWGLDTDTQYF
TRBJ2-1	TRBV4-3	CASSQAQGAQVNEQFF
TRBJ1-2	TRBV11-2	CASSSSTGTLYGYTF
TRBJ2-6	TRBV9	CASSVTVLSGANVLTF
TRBJ1-5	TRBV7-9	CASSLGGSERPQHF
TRBJ1-1	TRBV19	CASSTPTGGVNTEAFF
TRBJ2-3	TRBV5-3	CARSLTGLAGGTVTQYF
TRBJ2-6	TRBV4-1	CASSKGGLVAANVLTF
TRBJ1-2	TRBV7-9	CASSLYRTGDLGGYTF
TRBJ1-5	TRBV12-3/TRBV12-4	CASSLTGNQPQHF
TRBJ2-3	TRBV7-2	CASSRTSGITDTQYF
TRBJ2-1	TRBV24-1	CATSDLLGNEQFF
TRBJ1-3	TRBV18	CASSPPNRDENTIYF
TRBJ2-1	TRBV4-1	CASSQEGQGDRKSNEQFF
TRBJ1-1	TRBV7-9	CASSLREDEAFF
TRBJ1-1	TRBV6-2/TRBV6-3	CASSYTGSFEAFF
TRBJ2-3	TRBV6-1	CASSESFGAAGDTQYF
TRBJ2-3	TRBV9	CASSGPEPGWDTQYF
TRBJ1-1	TRBV28	CASSPPDRQNTEAFF
TRBJ2-1	TRBV5-1	CASSLYSNEQFF
TRBJ1-2	TRBV7-6	CASSFGTGAGSGYTF
TRBJ2-5	TRBV6-2/TRBV6-3	CASSRSGIGRTRRETQYF
TRBJ1-1	TRBV4-1	CASSPVPGRILNTEAFF
TRBJ1-2	TRBV29-1	CSATGLRGYTF
TRBJ2-2	TRBV7-2	CASSLLAWQGEYTGELFF
TRBJ1-2	TRBV30	CAWTSYNYGYTF
TRBJ2-3	TRBV14	CRTSGSQPRASTDTQYF